The clone carrying this T cell receptor (beta chain) was observed many times. Germline CDR1 and CDR2: DFQATT and SNEGSKA (reference sequence). This CDR3 has 14 residues. V was clipped by 6 bases and J by 6 bases; unmatched bases: 11. Researchers prepared the TCRbeta library using unique molecular identifiers, the study reports. TCRdb called the PCR reads again in MiXCR, with one record for every CDR3 protein. The data show roughly 590,000 distinct CDR3 sequences, 16% seen once. The record originates from a study of T-cell reconstitution after alpha-beta-depleted transplantation in children. The source of this sequence is a human donor who donated a stem cell graft to a child with acute myeloid leukemia. The source material was PBMCs from the stem cell graft donor, sampled from the stem cell graft. This chain uses TRBV20-1 with TRBJ2-1; 7 bases fit TRBD1. CDR3 sequence reads: CSATGLGAFNEQFF. The CDR3 DNA reads as TGCAGTGCGACAGGGTTAGGGGCTTTCAATGAGCAGTTCTTC.